This entry lists 32 T cell receptor beta chains sequenced from one sample in a study of T cells in tumors after PD-1 blockade. Assay: immunoSEQ multiplex PCR; the TCRdb copy retains only in-frame clones and omits some. Found here are about 47,000 clones, 79% of them singletons; the top ten hold over 15%. The sample in question was PBMCs, obtained before anti-PD-1 treatment. These receptors originate from a human donor with basal cell carcinoma.

This chain uses TRBV6-1 with TRBJ1-6, with 7 bases fitting TRBD1. Germline CDR1 reads MNHNS; CDR2 reads SASEGT. Trimming cost V 2 bases and J 4 bases; bases outside gene matches: 14. The CDR3 extends over 19 amino acids. In DNA form, the CDR3 reads TGTGCCAGCAGTGAACAGGGACAGAGGGGGATGTGGTATAATTCACCCCTCCACTTT. Protein sequence: CASSEQGQRGMWYNSPLHF.

This clone was seen just once. V is TRBV5-5 and J is TRBJ1-3; weak D call: TRBD1 (5 bases). Trimming removed 6 bases at V and 4 bases at J, with 20 bases between. CDR3 length equals 16 residues. Germline V gene lookup returns CDR1 SGHKS and CDR2 YYEKEE (reference sequence). CDR3 loop: CASTKFDNSGGNTIYF. In nucleotides, the CDR3 is TGTGCCAGCACCAAATTTGACAACTCAGGGGGAAACACCATATATTTT.

This clone was detected once. The gene calls are TRBV21-1 and TRBJ2-3. TRBV21-1 is annotated as a pseudogene. The CDR3 sequence is 10 residues long. CDR3 amino acids: CASSVDTQYF. The DNA for the CDR3 is TGTGCCAGCAGCGTAGATACGCAGTATTTT.

This clone was observed a handful of times. The rearrangement links TRBV2 to TRBJ1-2; perhaps TRBD1 as D (5 bases). V was shortened by 6 bases and J by 2 bases, with 10 bases between the two germline ends. The CDR3 spans 13 residues. From germline, CDR1 is SNHLY and CDR2 FYNNEI. The CDR3 reads CASRRDGNYGYTF. For the CDR3, the DNA is TGTGCCAGCAGGCGGGACGGAAACTATGGCTACACCTTC.

In its sample, this clone was seen once. The rearrangement joins TRBV29-1 to TRBJ2-1, with D perhaps given as TRBD1 or TRBD2 (6 bases each). From germline, CDR1 is SQVTM and CDR2 ANQGSEA. CDR3 length equals 13 residues. Trimming took 4 bases from V and 7 from J, leaving 14 bases between them. This CDR3 is CSVVEGGGNEQFF. CDR3 DNA: TGCAGCGTTGTTGAAGGAGGGGGAAATGAGCAGTTCTTC.

To note about this clone: The junction does not match germline at one end; this may be a read error. The V and J genes are TRBV7-7 and TRBJ2-7; 15 bases align to TRBD2. CDR1 and CDR2 (germline): SSHAT, FNYEAQ (reference sequence). There are 15 residues in the CDR3. The CDR3 DNA is TGTGCTAGCAGCCCAGGGACTAGCGGGAGGTACGAGCAGTACTTC. It encodes CASSPGTSGRYEQYF. The full variable domain, rest sourced from reference TRBV7-7 and TRBJ2-7, is GAGVSQSPRYKVTKRGQDVTLRCDPISSHATLYWYQQALGQGPEFLTYFNYEAQPDKSGLPSDRFSAERPEGSISTLTIQRTEQRDSAMYRCASSPGTSGRYEQYFGPGTRLTVT.

J is TRBJ1-5 and V is TRBV6-2 or TRBV6-3; the match to TRBD1 covers 10 bases. Per germline, CDR1 MNHEY and CDR2 SVGEGT. With V trimmed by 5 bases and J by 7 bases, 14 bases remained unmatched. The CDR3 is 17 amino acids. CDR3 in amino acids: CASSPGARDRGLQPQHF. CDR3 in DNA: TGTGCCAGCAGTCCGGGGGCCCGGGACAGGGGTCTGCAGCCCCAGCATTTT.

The chain combines TRBV13 with TRBJ2-1; 16 nucleotides match TRBD2. V shed 5 bases and J 2 bases; nucleotides not matched to a gene: 9. The CDR3 sequence is 19 residues long. Germline V gives CDR1 PRHDT, CDR2 FYEKMQ (reference sequence). The CDR3 region has the DNA TGTGCCAGCAGCCCACTCGGGACTAGCGGGAGGGCCCCCTACAATGAGCAGTTCTTC. Protein: CASSPLGTSGRAPYNEQFF.

This chain joins TRBV5-5 and TRBJ2-7; TRBD1 matches 8 bases. Germline V CDR1 and CDR2: SGHKS, YYEKEE (reference sequence). J was trimmed by 2 bases and V by 0 bases; bases with no gene match: 4. This CDR3 comprises 15 residues. CDR3 residues: CASSLAPTGAYEQYF. The CDR3 DNA reads TGTGCCAGCAGCTTGGCTCCGACAGGGGCCTACGAGCAGTACTTC.

The chain couples TRBV15 to TRBJ1-3; tentative D call: TRBD1 (6 bases). Deletions cut 0 bases from V and 4 bases from J, with 13 bases between. The CDR3 runs 16 residues. Germline lookup yields CDR1 LNHNV and CDR2 YYDKDF (reference sequence). CDR3 nucleotides: TGTGCCACCAGCAGAGAGAGGGGGTCGAGCGGAAACACCATATATTTT. It is translated as CATSRERGSSGNTIYF.

This clone was observed a handful of times. The chain uses TRBV2 and TRBJ2-5; the match to TRBD2 covers 11 bases. V lost 7 bases, J lost 2 bases, and 3 bases stayed unmatched. The CDR3 consists of 14 residues. Per germline, CDR1 SNHLY and CDR2 FYNNEI. DNA for the CDR3: TGTGCCAGCAACAGACTAGCGGGACAAGAGACCCAGTACTTC. This gives the protein CASNRLAGQETQYF.

The chain recombines TRBV5-1 with TRBJ2-7; the match to TRBD1 covers 8 bases. Germline lookup yields CDR1 SGHRS and CDR2 YFSETQ. The CDR3 is made up of 16 amino acids. J was trimmed by 5 bases and V by 2 bases; bases with no gene match: 12. CDR3: CASSFNIGQGRDEQYF. The DNA for the CDR3 is TGCGCCAGCAGCTTTAATATAGGACAGGGAAGAGACGAGCAGTACTTC.

V usage is TRBV5-1 and J usage is TRBJ2-5, with 8 nucleotides matching TRBD1. Germline CDR1 and CDR2: SGHRS and YFSETQ. CDR3 length: 16 amino acids. Trimming took 4 bases from V and 4 from J; bases not matched to a gene: 12. The CDR3 loop reads CASSHPNRGIVETQYF. For the CDR3, the DNA is TGCGCCAGCAGCCACCCTAACAGGGGGATTGTAGAGACCCAGTACTTC. Supplemented by reference TRBV5-1 and TRBJ2-5, the full variable domain reads KAGVTQTPRYLIKTRGQQVTLSCSPISGHRSVSWYQQTPGQGLQFLFEYFSETQRNKGNFPGRFSGRQFSNSRSEMNVSTLELGDSALYLCASSHPNRGIVETQYFGPGTRLLVL.

This clone was seen a single time. V usage is TRBV29-1 and J usage is TRBJ2-7; D gene uncertain. The CDR3 spans 11 residues. Trimming removed 6 bases at V and 2 bases at J, with 8 bases between. CDR1 and CDR2 (germline): SQVTM, ANQGSEA. CDR3 amino acids: CSVSVPYEQYF. In nucleotides, the CDR3 is TGCAGCGTGTCGGTCCCCTACGAGCAGTACTTC.

The chain carries TRBV21-1 and TRBJ1-5; the table's D call of TRBD1 was not tested on the DNA. TRBV21-1 is a pseudogene segment. This CDR3 is built from 15 residues. CDR3 amino acids: CASSKHTRGNQPQHF. The CDR3 nucleotides read TGTGCCAGCAGCAAACACACCAGGGGTAATCAGCCCCAGCATTTT.

The chain has TRBV2 and TRBJ2-5; D might be TRBD2 (5 bases). Trimming took off 3 bases at V and 1 base at J, with 9 bases between the two ends. Per germline, CDR1 SNHLY and CDR2 FYNNEI. The CDR3 runs to 14 residues. The CDR3 is CASSDVGLQETQYF. CDR3 DNA sequence: TGTGCCAGCAGTGACGTAGGACTCCAAGAGACCCAGTACTTC.

This clone is a singleton in its sample. The chain links TRBV6-5 to TRBJ1-6; D is ambiguous. Trimming took off 7 bases at V and 6 bases at J, with 10 bases between the two ends. CDR3 length: 13 residues. Germline V gene sequence: CDR1 MNHEY, CDR2 SVGAGI. The CDR3 sequence is CASKRSTNSPLHF. The CDR3 DNA reads TGTGCCAGCAAGAGAAGTACTAATTCACCCCTCCACTTT.

The chain carries TRBV15 and TRBJ1-1, with D hard to call. Per germline, CDR1 LNHNV and CDR2 YYDKDF (reference sequence). CDR3 size: 13 residues. V lost 5 bases, J lost 6 bases, and 13 bases lay in between. This chain's CDR3 is CATSEKERAEAFF. CDR3 bases: TGTGCCACCAGCGAAAAGGAGAGGGCTGAAGCTTTCTTT.

This chain links TRBV19 with TRBJ1-2, with 9 nucleotides matching TRBD1. The length of the CDR3 is 14 residues. V gave up 3 bases and J gave up 8 bases; unmatched junction bases: 7. Germline values: CDR1 LNHDA, CDR2 SQIVND (reference sequence). This chain's CDR3 is CASSIMGTGIGYTF. DNA of the CDR3: TGTGCCAGTAGTATTATGGGGACAGGGATAGGCTACACCTTC. The full variable domain, its missing parts supplied by reference TRBV19 and TRBJ1-2, is DGGITQSPKYLFRKEGQNVTLSCEQNLNHDAMYWYRQDPGQGLRLIYYSQIVNDFQKGDIAEGYSVSREKKESFPLTVTSAQKNPTAFYLCASSIMGTGIGYTFGSGTRLTVV.

The rearrangement uses TRBV6-5 and TRBJ2-2, with 8 bases identical to TRBD1. Germline V gene sequence: CDR1 MNHEY, CDR2 SVGAGI. V lost 6 bases and J lost 3; bases outside the gene matches: 6. This CDR3 is 15 amino acids long. The CDR3 reads CASRPQGGDTGELFF. The CDR3 region has the DNA TGTGCCAGCAGGCCACAGGGGGGAGACACCGGGGAGCTGTTTTTT.

V gene TRBV5-1 combines with J gene TRBJ1-1, with unresolved D. Trimming took 7 bases from V and 8 from J, leaving 18 bases between them. The CDR3 sequence is 13 residues long. Germline assignment: CDR1 SGHRS and CDR2 YFSETQ. The CDR3: CASSTEAGIEAFF. The DNA of the CDR3 is TGCGCCAGCTCAACCGAGGCTGGGATAGAAGCTTTCTTT.

The rearrangement uses TRBV4-1 and TRBJ2-7; D may be TRBD1 (5 bases). V dropped 0 bases and J dropped 0 bases, with 12 bases sitting between them. The CDR3 extends over 16 amino acids. The germline V gene has CDR1 MGHRA and CDR2 YSYEKL. The CDR3 sequence: CASSQERQFSSYEQYF. CDR3 coding DNA: TGCGCCAGCAGCCAAGAGCGACAGTTCAGCTCCTACGAGCAGTACTTC.

The chain employs TRBV30 and TRBJ2-5; no reliable D call. The CDR3 is made up of 13 amino acids. Germline V CDR1 and CDR2: GTSNPN, SVGIG (reference sequence). V lost 2 bases, J lost 5 bases, and 12 bases lay in between. The CDR3: CAWSRSLGETQYF. The CDR3 DNA follows: TGTGCCTGGAGTCGGTCCCTGGGGGAGACCCAGTACTTC.

The V and J genes are TRBV14 and TRBJ1-2; the D is unclear. Germline-derived CDR1 and CDR2 are SGHDN and FVKESK. V was pared by 1 base and J by 4 bases, with 7 bases between. The CDR3 consists of 13 residues. The CDR3 here is CASSQGVVYGYTF. The CDR3 coding sequence is TGTGCCAGCAGCCAAGGGGTAGTCTATGGCTACACCTTC.

The V gene is TRBV5-1, the J gene TRBJ1-6; D may be TRBD1 (6 bases). From germline, CDR1 is SGHRS and CDR2 YFSETQ. This CDR3 has 15 residues. V gave up 4 bases and J gave up 7 bases, with 15 bases separating them. The CDR3 loop reads CASSPEQGGNSPLHF. The CDR3 DNA reads TGCGCCAGCAGCCCAGAACAGGGAGGCAATTCACCCCTCCACTTT.

The V and J genes are TRBV28 and TRBJ2-1; the D gene is possibly TRBD2 (5 bases). V gave up 7 bases and J gave up 9 bases, with 22 bases separating them. The CDR3 is 15 amino acids. Germline V CDR1 and CDR2: MDHEN, SYDVKM. The CDR3 is CASTQGRQDGGEQFF. In DNA, the CDR3 is TGTGCCAGCACCCAAGGACGGCAGGACGGAGGTGAGCAGTTCTTC.

This sequence joins TRBV24-1 and TRBJ2-1; 13 bases fit TRBD2. Germline V gene sequence: CDR1 KGHDR, CDR2 SFDVKD. This CDR3 is built from 17 residues. V shed 3 bases and J 7 bases; nucleotides not matched to a gene: 8. The CDR3 DNA sequence: TGTGCCACCAGTGATGCGACAAGGACTAGCGGGAGTAATGAGCAGTTCTTC. The encoded protein is CATSDATRTSGSNEQFF.

The table lists this clone with a count of one. The chain joins TRBV6-6 to TRBJ2-2; possibly TRBD1 or TRBD2 for D (5 bases each). The CDR3 is 15 residues long. Trimming cost V 6 bases and J 2 bases, with 13 bases left between them. Germline V gene data show CDR1 as MNHNY and CDR2 as SVGAGI (reference sequence). CDR3 DNA: TGTGCCAGCAGGGGGACCCGACAAAACACCGGGGAGCTGTTTTTT. As protein: CASRGTRQNTGELFF.

This chain uses TRBV29-1 with TRBJ2-6; 7 bases are a match to TRBD1. V trimming: 3 bases; J trimming: 3 bases; junction bases outside the gene matches: 20. In germline, CDR1 is SQVTM, CDR2 ANQGSEA. This CDR3 has 20 residues. CDR3 amino acids: CSVEGARGSSGSSGANVLTF. For the CDR3, the DNA is TGCAGCGTTGAGGGGGCCAGGGGGTCATCTGGGTCAAGTGGGGCCAACGTCCTGACTTTC.

The chain is built from TRBV19 and TRBJ2-5; D remains ambiguous. The ends were cut back, 8 bases at V and 1 base at J, with 11 bases in the middle. The CDR3 sequence is 13 residues long. In germline, CDR1 is LNHDA, CDR2 SQIVND (reference sequence). This CDR3 is CASAGTSQETQYF. The DNA for the CDR3 is TGTGCCAGTGCAGGAACCTCCCAAGAGACCCAGTACTTC.

This rearrangement joins TRBV2 to TRBJ2-7; 9 bases line up with TRBD1. The germline gives CDR1 SNHLY, CDR2 FYNNEI. Trimming removed 6 bases from V and 5 bases from J; junction bases left unmatched: 11. CDR3 length: 15 residues. CDR3 sequence: CASRMGGTGRNEQYF. For the CDR3, the DNA is TGTGCCAGCAGGATGGGTGGGACAGGGAGAAACGAGCAGTACTTC.

The rearrangement uses TRBV3-1 (or the pseudogene TRBV3-2) and TRBJ2-1; 10 bases agree with TRBD2. The V and J ends lost 2 bases and 7 bases, in that order; junction bases with no gene match: 11. Germline CDR1 reads LGHDT; CDR2 reads YNNKEL (reference sequence). There are 17 residues in the CDR3. The DNA for the CDR3 is TGTGCCAGCAGCCAAAAAATCCTAGCGGGGGCTATGAATGAGCAGTTCTTC. Translated: CASSQKILAGAMNEQFF.